The T cell receptor (beta chain) described here comes from a study of low-dose radiotherapy and immunotherapy resistance in tumors (dated by TCRdb to the early 2020s). Background for the entire study: Cohort 1 received 0.5 Gy per fraction every 2 weeks, with a prescribed total PTV dose of 6.5 Gy. No randomization into treatment groups was done for the people taking part in the trial. Eight patients were included in the translational analysis: three from the first dose cohort and the first five from the second dose cohort. Patients were given nivolumab as a 240 mg flat dose every two weeks and ipilimumab at 1 mg/kg every six weeks, with both drugs delivered intravenously. Cohort 2 received 1 Gy per fraction every two weeks, with a total of 13 Gy over 26 weeks. Patients took aspirin 300 mg orally once daily for four cycles, starting on cycle 1 day 1. Every two weeks, patients got intravenous cyclophosphamide at 200 mg/m2, given one day ahead of each radiation and immunotherapy administration.

Comment on this clonotype: Its antigen target is currently unknown. Base quality data are lacking; no much larger clone is found one base away.

V trim: 6 bases; J trim: 7 bases; unmatched bases: 10. The CDR3, cysteine through phenylalanine, is 17 amino acids long. Kept here is only the CDR3 DNA, which spans 51 bases and is read in frame from base 1. CDR1 and CDR2 are drawn from the germline V gene (reference sequence): MNHNY, SVGAGI. Donors were enrolled in RACIN, a single-arm phase I dose-escalation trial combining nivolumab, ipilimumab, aspirin, low-dose cyclophosphamide and low-dose radiotherapy. To be eligible, a patient needed to have an advanced solid tumor that was TIL-negative. To make first-strand cDNA, Superscript III was used along with a set of TRAV- and TRBV-specific primers so that both the TCRalpha and TCRbeta chains were covered. TCRs were amplified with Phusion for about 22 PCR cycles using a constant-region primer together with the adapter attached to the V primers. Isolated mRNA was amplified with the MessageAmp II aRNA Amplification Kit, using an approximately 16-hour in vitro transcription at 37°C. The Dynabeads mRNA DIRECT Purification Kit was used to isolate mRNA for TCR sequencing. A second approximately 25-cycle Phusion PCR added indexed Illumina adapters, and products were purified with AMPure XP beads. The original pipeline was this. Using custom Perl scripts, TCR sequences that encoded the same protein were pooled, out-of-frame sequences were dropped, and the abundance of each clonotype was calculated. Any TCR sequence supported by only a single read was excluded from analysis. The metrics used to describe the repertoires included Shannon entropy, Gini index, clonality, richness, and the frequency of TCRs shared between repertoires. TCRdb passed the public sequencing reads through fastp at Q25 and MiXCR, retaining productive beta sequences. Every distinct CDR3 protein forms one entry, paired with its most common genes and DNA. The V and J calls and clone size are TCRdb's, not the authors'. The sample contains some 6,200 distinct CDR3 sequences, roughly 80% of them found a single time. 5.5% to 7% of the sample comes from the top ten.

This sequence uses TRBV6-6 and TRBJ2-2; 14 of the junction bases match TRBD2. The source is a human donor with advanced metastatic prostate, ovarian, gallbladder or colorectal cancer (not recorded which). This table probably holds off-target reads from a library built for another chain. The nucleotide sequence is given as TGTGCCAGCAGCCCGGGACTAGCGGGGGAGATTGACGGGGAGCTGTTTTTT. The translation is CASSPGLAGEIDGELFF.